This TCR beta chain was recovered during a study of T cells in Graves' hyperthyroidism and ophthalmopathy. Study in general: Peripheral blood was taken when the disease was first diagnosed, before any treatment began.

This clonotype was observed many times. The antigen is unknown. Between the trimmed V and J ends, which lost 6 bases and 6 bases, there was a span of 15 bases. This CDR3 comprises 12 residues. Germline V gene sequence: CDR1 SQVTM, CDR2 ANQGSEA. Findings of the study overall: Blood shared most expanded thyroid clonotypes above 0.001.

Amplification of TCR beta CDR3 regions was performed using RNA transcripts as template. A first-round RT-PCR of the TCR CDR3 used the HTBI primer set. TCRdb analysed the multiplex PCR reads with MiXCR anew, one entry per CDR3 protein. Among 500,000 to 650,000 distinct CDR3 sequences listed, 14% were seen once. This receptor was taken from a woman between 40 and 55 years old with Graves' hyperthyroidism. Sequencing used blood. The rearrangement joins TRBV29-1 to TRBJ2-7, with a tentative D call TRBD1 (5 bases). The CDR3 DNA is TGCAGCGTCGCCCCTCAGGGTACCGAGCAGTACTTC. This translates into CSVAPQGTEQYF.